The rows below give T cell receptor beta chains drawn from one sample of a study of blood T cell repertoires in COVID-19. The table came from immunoSEQ multiplex PCR; TCRdb's copy has only in-frame clones and leaves some out. The sample consists of 250,000 to 350,000 clones, about 85% of them appearing once. The material sequenced was peripheral blood. Source of these receptors: a human donor with COVID-19, enrolled during active disease. The donor label of this sample is uncertain. Both conserved end residues are part of each CDR3. The D gene is left open where the match is weak. A row's size may be missing; if present it is once, few, many or a size class.

len	abundance	d_gene	v_gene	j_gene	CDR3aa	CDR3nt
14	.	.	TRBV11-1	TRBJ2-1	CASSLAGARNEQFF	TGTGCCAGCAGCTTAGCGGGAGCGAGGAATGAGCAGTTCTTC
13	.	.	TRBV27	TRBJ2-1	CASTAATYNEQFF	TGTGCCAGTACAGCTGCCACCTACAATGAGCAGTTCTTC
12	.	.	TRBV27	TRBJ2-7	CASSRDSYEQYF	TGTGCCAGCAGCCGTGACAGCTACGAGCAGTACTTC
18	.	TRBD1	TRBV7-9	TRBJ1-2	CASSLRSPRQGRNYGYTF	TGTGCCAGCAGCTTAAGGAGCCCGAGACAGGGACGTAACTATGGCTACACCTTC
16	.	TRBD1	TRBV18	TRBJ2-1	CASSPDGTGRYNEQFF	TGTGCCAGCTCACCGGACGGGACAGGACGCTACAATGAGCAGTTCTTC
15	.	TRBD2	TRBV11-2	TRBJ2-7	CASSLSGGRSSEQYF	TGTGCCAGCAGCTTATCCGGCGGGAGAAGCAGCGAGCAGTACTTC
14	.	.	TRBV19	TRBJ2-3	CASRRALSTDTQYF	TGTGCCAGTAGGAGGGCGTTAAGCACAGATACGCAGTATTTT
13	few	TRBD1	TRBV29-1	TRBJ1-6	CSVRTGGNSPLHF	TGCAGCGTTCGGACAGGGGGTAATTCACCCCTCCACTTT
16	.	TRBD1	TRBV11-1	TRBJ2-2	CASSSDRAANTGELFF	TGTGCCAGCAGCTCGGACAGGGCTGCGAACACCGGGGAGCTGTTTTTT
15	.	TRBD2	TRBV7-7	TRBJ2-5	CASSLATAGVETQYF	TGTGCTAGCAGCTTAGCTACTGCGGGAGTGGAGACCCAGTACTTC
11	.	.	TRBV12-3/TRBV12-4	TRBJ1-5	CASSLGQPQHF	TGTGCCAGCAGTTTGGGCCAGCCCCAGCATTTT
16	.	.	TRBV6-4	TRBJ2-2	CASSDGGTGGTGELFF	TGTGCCAGCAGTGACGGGGGAACCGGGGGCACCGGGGAGCTGTTTTTT
13	.	.	TRBV4-1	TRBJ2-7	CASSQDHSRVWYF	TGCGCCAGCAGCCAAGATCATAGCCGGGTGTGGTACTTC
14	.	TRBD2	TRBV7-2	TRBJ2-7	CASSPGLAVDEQYF	TGTGCCAGCAGCCCGGGACTAGCAGTCGACGAGCAGTACTTC
15	.	TRBD1	TRBV28	TRBJ1-4	CASSFPGQPNEKLFF	TGTGCCAGCAGTTTTCCGGGACAGCCTAATGAAAAACTGTTTTTT
14	.	.	TRBV20-1	TRBJ2-1	CSASRFGFGNEQFF	TGCAGTGCTAGTCGGTTCGGGTTCGGCAATGAGCAGTTCTTC
13	.	.	TRBV5-1	TRBJ2-1	CASSLGQINEQFF	TGCGCCAGCAGCTTGGGCCAGATCAATGAGCAGTTCTTC
14	.	TRBD1	TRBV6-5	TRBJ2-3	CASRTGPDTDTQYF	TGTGCCAGCAGGACAGGGCCCGACACAGATACGCAGTATTTT
12	.	.	TRBV7-3	TRBJ2-2	CASSLNPGELFF	TGTGCCAGCAGCCTTAATCCGGGGGAGCTGTTTTTT
16	.	.	TRBV19	TRBJ1-4	CASSIPAGRTNEKLFF	TGTGCCAGTAGTATCCCTGCAGGAAGAACTAATGAAAAACTGTTTTTT
13	.	.	TRBV6-6	TRBJ2-7	CASTTGQHYEQYF	TGTGCCAGCACAACGGGACAACACTACGAGCAGTACTTC
15	.	.	TRBV19	TRBJ1-2	CASSISRRRDYGYTF	TGTGCCAGTAGTATAAGTCGACGGCGGGACTATGGCTACACCTTC
14	.	TRBD1	TRBV28	TRBJ2-7	CASNRDRSSYEQYF	TGTGCCAGCAACCGGGACAGGAGCTCCTACGAGCAGTACTTC
14	.	.	TRBV11-1	TRBJ1-2	CASSVDRESGGYTF	TGTGCCAGCAGCGTAGACAGAGAATCTGGAGGCTACACCTTC
14	.	TRBD1	TRBV6-5	TRBJ1-1	CASSPGQGISEAFF	TGTGCCAGCAGCCCGGGACAGGGAATTTCTGAAGCTTTCTTT
16	.	.	TRBV4-3	TRBJ2-6	CASSQTGFSGANVLTF	TGCGCCAGCAGCCAAACAGGGTTCTCTGGGGCCAACGTCCTGACTTTC
14	few	.	TRBV9	TRBJ2-3	CASSARLLTDTQYF	TGTGCCAGCAGCGCTCGATTACTCACAGATACGCAGTATTTT
14	.	TRBD1	TRBV9	TRBJ1-3	CASSGQGDGNTIYF	TGTGCCAGCAGTGGACAGGGGGACGGAAACACCATATATTTT
16	.	TRBD1	TRBV7-2	TRBJ1-2	CASRDRTGASNYGYTF	TGTGCCAGCAGAGACCGGACAGGGGCATCTAACTATGGCTACACCTTC
14	.	.	TRBV11-1	TRBJ1-1	CASSIGTAGAEAFF	TGTGCCAGCTCTATCGGTACAGCGGGAGCTGAAGCTTTCTTT
14	.	TRBD2	TRBV6-5	TRBJ2-7	CASRVAGGSYEQYF	TGTGCCAGCAGGGTAGCGGGAGGCTCCTACGAGCAGTACTTC
14	once	TRBD1	TRBV2	TRBJ1-2	CASSADRDGYGYTF	TGTGCCAGCAGCGCGGACAGGGACGGCTATGGCTACACCTTC
13	.	TRBD1	TRBV6-5	TRBJ1-1	CASRTGTELEAFF	TGTGCCAGCAGGACTGGGACAGAGCTTGAAGCTTTCTTT
14	.	TRBD1	TRBV5-5	TRBJ1-4	CASSLGQGPEKLFF	TGTGCCAGCAGCTTGGGACAGGGCCCCGAAAAACTGTTTTTT
16	.	TRBD2	TRBV19	TRBJ2-1	CASSIGLAGGLNEQFF	TGTGCCAGTAGTATCGGGCTAGCGGGAGGCCTCAATGAGCAGTTCTTC
13	.	TRBD1	TRBV15	TRBJ1-4	CATRTGFGEKLFF	TGTGCCACCAGGACAGGGTTTGGTGAAAAACTGTTTTTT
15	.	TRBD1	TRBV7-2	TRBJ2-5	CASSMGTGGRETQYF	TGTGCCAGCAGCATGGGGACAGGGGGACGAGAGACCCAGTACTTC
13	.	TRBD1	TRBV28	TRBJ1-1	CASFLGQGKIAFF	TGTGCCAGCTTTCTCGGACAGGGGAAAATAGCTTTCTTT